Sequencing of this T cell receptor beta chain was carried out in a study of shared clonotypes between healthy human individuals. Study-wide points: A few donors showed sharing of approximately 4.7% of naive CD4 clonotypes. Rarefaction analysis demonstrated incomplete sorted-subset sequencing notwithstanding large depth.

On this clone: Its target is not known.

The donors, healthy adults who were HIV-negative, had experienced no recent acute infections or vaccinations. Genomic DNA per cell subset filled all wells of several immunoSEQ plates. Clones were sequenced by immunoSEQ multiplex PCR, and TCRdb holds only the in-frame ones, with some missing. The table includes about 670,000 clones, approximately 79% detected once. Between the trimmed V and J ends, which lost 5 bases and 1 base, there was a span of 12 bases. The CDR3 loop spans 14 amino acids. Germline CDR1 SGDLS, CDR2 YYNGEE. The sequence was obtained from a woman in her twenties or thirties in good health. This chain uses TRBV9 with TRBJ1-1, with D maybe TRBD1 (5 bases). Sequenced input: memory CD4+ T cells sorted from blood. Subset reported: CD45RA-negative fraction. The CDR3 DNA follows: TGTGCCAGCAGGGGGGGACGGAAGAACACTGAAGCTTTCTTT. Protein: CASRGGRKNTEAFF. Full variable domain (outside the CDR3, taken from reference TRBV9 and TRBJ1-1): DSGVTQTPKHLITATGQRVTLRCSPRSGDLSVYWYQQSLDQGLQFLIQYYNGEERAKGNILERFSAQQFPDLHSELNLSSLELGDSALYFCASRGGRKNTEAFFGQGTRLTVV.